This T cell receptor (beta chain) was retrieved from a study of T-cell reconstitution after alpha-beta-depleted transplantation in children. Findings and caveats of the study: Several hundred expanded graft clones reportedly supplied alpha-beta T cells about two months after transplant.

The TCRbeta library incorporated unique molecular identifiers. TCRdb re-called the PCR reads through MiXCR, storing one row per CDR3 protein. The data hold over 120,000 distinct CDR3 sequences, with more than 8% observed a single time. Trimming took 5 bases from V and 0 from J, leaving 14 bases between them. The germline CDR1 and CDR2 sequences are DFQATT and SNEGSKA (reference sequence). This CDR3 contains 15 residues. The sample holds many counts of this clonotype. Its antigen is as yet unknown. This chain connects TRBV20-1 to TRBJ2-4; D gene unclear. The TCR comes from a female patient younger than 10 who had a stem cell transplant for congenital amegakaryocytic thrombocytopenia, so the T cells may come from the graft donor. The sequenced sample was PBMCs, mostly from graft donor cells, obtained 180 days after TCRalphabeta/CD19-depleted stem cell transplant. The CDR3 spells CSAPNYRLAKNIQYF. CDR3 sequence (DNA): TGCAGTGCTCCTAACTATCGACTAGCCAAAAACATTCAGTACTTC.